In this sample, the clone carrying this TCR beta chain turned up once. As yet, its antigen is unknown. The record originates from a study of post-analysis software for immune sequencing data. Study-level background: Included courses were relapsing-remitting and secondary progressive multiple sclerosis; progressive-relapsing multiple sclerosis was also included. Study-wide results and caveats: The study found significantly lower normalized Chao1 diversity in multiple sclerosis patients than in controls. There were five TRBV segments more frequent in patients than controls, and TRBV5-6, TRBV5-1 and TRBV20-1 were among them. Samples sharing a preparation batch grouped tightly together when assessed by F measure.

Prepared TCR beta cDNA libraries contained unique molecular identifiers. The source material, about 0.95 to 10 million T cells, gave rise to roughly 0.5 million cDNA molecules. MiXCR was run by TCRdb on the PCR reads, yielding one entry per CDR3 protein. The data show hundreds of thousands of distinct CDR3 sequences, with less than 35% seen just once and 0.5% to 0.6% held by the top ten. Germline CDR1 is SQVTM and CDR2 is ANQGSEA. The CDR3 consists of 13 residues. V gave up 2 bases and J gave up 4 bases, with 11 bases separating them. This chain joins TRBV29-1 and TRBJ1-1; possibly TRBD1 for D (6 bases). This clonotype originated in a girl between 10 and 17 years old with multiple sclerosis. Sequencing was done on a sample of blood. The CDR3 coding sequence is TGCAGCGTTGAATCGGGGGCAATCACTGAAGCTTTCTTT. It encodes CSVESGAITEAFF. The variable domain in full, with the rest retrieved from reference TRBV29-1 and TRBJ1-1, is SAVISQKPSRDICQRGTSLTIQCQVDSQVTMMFWYRQQPGQSLTLIATANQGSEATYESGFVIDKFPISRPNLTFSTLTVSNMSPEDSSIYLCSVESGAITEAFFGQGTRLTVV.